Below, 21 T cell receptor beta chains from the same sample are listed, as sequenced in a study of blood T cell repertoires in COVID-19. TCRdb's copy holds only in-frame clones and misses some; the assay was immunoSEQ multiplex PCR. The sample lists 65,000 to 80,000 clones, around 86% occurring once. The specimen was peripheral blood. The receptors were sampled from a man in his fifties or sixties with active COVID-19.

The chain links TRBV10-3 to TRBJ1-2, with 8 bases aligning to TRBD1. With 4 bases clipped from V and 5 bases from J, the junction kept 3 bases outside the gene matches. Germline lookup yields CDR1 ENHRY and CDR2 SYGVKD. This CDR3 comprises 13 residues. The CDR3 sequence: CAISVDRGYGYTF. The CDR3 DNA follows: TGTGCCATCAGTGTTGACAGGGGTTATGGCTACACCTTC.

The CDR3 spells CAWKTLTGGGDTEAFF. The DNA for the CDR3 is TGTGCCTGGAAAACATTGACGGGGGGCGGGGATACTGAAGCTTTCTTT. This chain joins TRBV30 and TRBJ1-1; D perhaps matches TRBD1 (6 bases). The CDR3 loop spans 16 amino acids. Germline V lookup: CDR1 GTSNPN, CDR2 SVGIG (reference sequence). Trimming took 4 bases from V and 5 from J, leaving 23 bases between them. The full variable domain, completed using reference TRBV30 and TRBJ1-1, is SQTIHQWPATLVQPVGSPLSLECTVEGTSNPNLYWYRQAAGRGLQLLFYSVGIGQISSEVPQNLSASRPQDRQFILSSKKLLLSDSGFYLCAWKTLTGGGDTEAFFGQGTRLTVV.

The gene calls are TRBV6-5 and TRBJ2-7; TRBD1 matches at 7 bases. Germline V gene data show CDR1 as MNHEY and CDR2 as SVGAGI. The ends lost 0 bases at V and 2 bases at J; junction bases unmatched: 7. The CDR3 length is 16 residues. This CDR3 is CASSYSSNRGTYEQYF. Written as DNA, the CDR3 is TGTGCCAGCAGTTACTCGAGTAACAGGGGAACCTACGAGCAGTACTTC.

The CDR3 sequence is CASSETPMDRINEQFF. CDR3 sequence (DNA): TGTGCCAGCAGCGAGACCCCAATGGACAGAATCAATGAGCAGTTCTTC. V usage is TRBV6-4 and J usage is TRBJ2-1; D perhaps matches TRBD1 (6 bases). The CDR3 is made up of 16 amino acids. Trimming shortened V by 6 bases and J by 6 bases, and 21 bases separated the two germline ends. Germline V lookup: CDR1 MRHNA, CDR2 SNTAGT.

This clone was seen just once. V and J are TRBV28 and TRBJ2-1; 9 nucleotides line up with TRBD1. V was pared by 6 bases and J by 6 bases, with 3 bases of the junction left unmatched. CDR1 and CDR2 from the germline V gene are MDHEN and SYDVKM. This CDR3 has 13 amino acids. CDR3 bases: TGTGCCAGCAGGGGACAGGGCGGCAATGAGCAGTTCTTC. This codes for CASRGQGGNEQFF.

V and J are TRBV6-4 and TRBJ2-1, with D perhaps matching TRBD2 (5 bases). Germline V gene sequence: CDR1 MRHNA, CDR2 SNTAGT. Deletions cut 5 bases from V and 3 bases from J, with 23 bases between. The CDR3 loop spans 18 amino acids. The CDR3 loop reads CASSPLAGLRSSYNEQFF. For the CDR3, the DNA is TGTGCCAGCAGTCCCCTCGCGGGCCTCCGATCGAGCTACAATGAGCAGTTCTTC.

The chain has TRBV4-1 and TRBJ2-5, with D perhaps TRBD1 (6 bases). The CDR3 length is 15 residues. Trimming removed 0 bases at V and 3 bases at J, with 11 bases between. CDR1 is MGHRA and CDR2 is YSYEKL in the germline V gene. The CDR3 bases are TGCGCCAGCAGCCAAGATAGTGCAGGGGAAGAGACCCAGTACTTC. Protein product: CASSQDSAGEETQYF.

The chain's CDR3 is CASSRAGYEQYF. Here the CDR3 DNA reads TGTGCCAGCAGCCGAGCGGGCTACGAGCAGTACTTC. The V gene is TRBV6-2 or TRBV6-3, the J gene TRBJ2-7; D is possibly TRBD2 (6 bases). Germline V CDR1 and CDR2: MNHEY, SVGEGT. The CDR3 runs 12 residues. V dropped 6 bases and J dropped 3 bases, with 9 bases sitting between them.

The gene calls are TRBV27 and TRBJ2-7; D unclear. CDR1 is MNHEY and CDR2 is SMNVEV in the germline V gene (reference sequence). CDR3 length: 14 residues. The V gene lost 0 bases and the J gene lost 1 base, with 7 bases spanning the gap. This chain's CDR3 is CASSLSPGSYEQYF. The CDR3 bases are TGTGCCAGCAGTTTATCGCCAGGATCCTACGAGCAGTACTTC.

The rearrangement uses TRBV6-6 and TRBJ2-5, with TRBD2 identical over 14 bases. Trimming took 5 bases from V and 1 from J; bases not matched to a gene: 6. The CDR3 extends over 17 amino acids. Germline assignment: CDR1 MNHNY and CDR2 SVGAGI (reference sequence). CDR3 DNA sequence: TGTGCCAGCAGTCTTATGACTAGCGGGGGGGGCCAAGAGACCCAGTACTTC. Its protein is CASSLMTSGGGQETQYF.

V is TRBV29-1 and J is TRBJ1-1; D unresolved. Germline V CDR1 and CDR2: SQVTM, ANQGSEA. Trimming pared 4 bases from V and 2 bases from J, leaving 17 bases between. The CDR3 has 15 residues. Here the CDR3 reads CSVGARGVINTEAFF. Written as DNA, the CDR3 is TGCAGCGTTGGGGCCCGCGGGGTAATTAACACTGAAGCTTTCTTT.

The chain joins TRBV5-5 to TRBJ2-2; a possible D gene is TRBD1 (6 bases). Germline assignment: CDR1 SGHKS and CDR2 YYEKEE (reference sequence). The CDR3 extends over 15 amino acids. Trimming took 7 bases from V and 3 from J, leaving 16 bases between them. CDR3 nucleotide sequence: TGTGCCAGCCGACCCCGGGACACCTACACCGGGGAGCTGTTTTTT. Translation: CASRPRDTYTGELFF.

This rearrangement joins TRBV5-4 to TRBJ1-2; TRBD1 matches 9 bases. CDR1 and CDR2 from the germline V gene are SGHNT and YYREEE (reference sequence). V lost 4 bases to trimming and J lost 1 base; unmatched junction nucleotides: 11. This CDR3 contains 17 residues. The DNA of the CDR3 is TGTGCCAGCAGCGCCCCCGGGACAGGGATCCTTAACTATGGCTACACCTTC. Its translation is CASSAPGTGILNYGYTF.

The gene calls are TRBV7-9 and TRBJ2-1; 12 bases are shared with TRBD2. Germline loops: CDR1 SEHNR, CDR2 FQNEAQ (reference sequence). Germline trimming cut 5 bases from V and 5 bases from J; bases unmatched to any gene: 7. The CDR3 contains 16 residues. The CDR3 region has the DNA TGTGCCAGCAGCCTTGGGACTAGCGGGTCTAACAATGAGCAGTTCTTC. Translation: CASSLGTSGSNNEQFF.

A single count supports this clone. The gene calls are TRBV7-9 and TRBJ1-5; 10 bases line up with TRBD1. The germline V gene encodes CDR1 SEHNR and CDR2 FQNEAQ (reference sequence). This CDR3 region has 16 residues. Germline trimming cut 1 base from V and 1 base from J; bases unmatched to any gene: 1. CDR3 loop: CASSLGTGGSNQPQHF. DNA for the CDR3: TGTGCCAGCAGCTTAGGGACAGGGGGAAGCAATCAGCCCCAGCATTTT.

The genes are TRBV7-2 and TRBJ2-5; TRBD2 matches at 9 bases. This CDR3 spans 15 amino acids. Unmatched junction bases numbered 7, after V lost 3 bases and J lost 5 bases. The germline gives CDR1 SGHTA, CDR2 FQGNSA. The CDR3 sequence: CASSFATSGSETQYF. CDR3 sequence (DNA): TGTGCCAGCAGCTTTGCTACTAGCGGGTCGGAGACCCAGTACTTC.

This sequence joins TRBV6-5 and TRBJ1-1; TRBD1 matches 9 bases. The CDR3 is 15 residues long. Germline V gene data show CDR1 as MNHEY and CDR2 as SVGAGI. V was pared by 6 bases and J by 4 bases, with 9 bases of the junction left unmatched. The CDR3 protein is CASSRRTGVRTEAFF. CDR3 DNA: TGTGCCAGCAGCCGCCGGACAGGGGTCCGCACTGAAGCTTTCTTT.

The chain carries TRBV30 and TRBJ1-2, with D possibly TRBD1 on 6 matching bases. V was clipped by 2 bases and J by 2 bases, with 18 bases between them. The CDR3 totals 16 residues. Germline V gene data show CDR1 as GTSNPN and CDR2 as SVGIG (reference sequence). The CDR3 DNA reads as TGTGCCTGGAGTCTAGACAGGACCTTCGTAAACTATGGCTACACCTTC. It translates to CAWSLDRTFVNYGYTF.

The chain uses TRBV9 and TRBJ2-5; TRBD2 aligns across 8 bases. This CDR3 contains 15 residues. Trimming removed 3 bases from V and 5 bases from J; junction bases left unmatched: 9. Germline V lookup: CDR1 SGDLS, CDR2 YYNGEE. The CDR3 is CASSGNSGNSETQYF. The CDR3 coding sequence is TGTGCCAGCAGCGGCAATAGCGGGAACTCTGAGACCCAGTACTTC.

The chain combines TRBV5-4 with TRBJ2-1, with TRBD2 matching over 13 bases. CDR3 size: 16 residues. Germline V lookup: CDR1 SGHNT, CDR2 YYREEE (reference sequence). Trimming cost V 3 bases and J 7 bases; bases outside gene matches: 7. CDR3 protein: CASSSQLAGGHNEQFF. The CDR3 DNA sequence: TGTGCCAGCAGCTCTCAACTAGCGGGGGGGCATAATGAGCAGTTCTTC.

The CDR3 nucleotides are TGTGCCTGGAGTTCACACTCTAGCGGGGGGGCGTACGAGCAGTACTTC. The encoded protein is CAWSSHSSGGAYEQYF. This chain links TRBV30 with TRBJ2-7; 12 positions agree with TRBD2. V was clipped by 2 bases and J by 4 bases; unmatched bases: 9. Germline V CDR1 and CDR2: GTSNPN, SVGIG (reference sequence). The CDR3 has 16 residues.